What follows are 32 T cell receptor beta chains derived from one specimen sequenced in a study of CD8+ T cells in alopecia areata. RNA extraction was followed by reverse transcription into cDNA, which acted as the sequencing template. Profiling relied on immunoSEQ multiplex PCR, and the TCRdb table lists in-frame clones only, not all of them. The table shows roughly 250,000 clones, with under 70% occurring only once. The starting material was CD4+ T cells sorted from blood, obtained at week 0. Every receptor here comes from a human donor with alopecia areata.

The rearrangement links TRBV11-1 to TRBJ2-3; D remains unclear. There are 15 residues in the CDR3. Germline V gene sequence: CDR1 SGHAT, CDR2 FQDESV (reference sequence). V lost 5 bases and J lost 4, with 16 bases in between. CDR3 nucleotides: TGTGCCAGCAGCGATATCGGGCCGGTGGCAGATACGCAGTATTTT. It translates to CASSDIGPVADTQYF.

As to this clone: A read error may produce the germline difference seen at one junction end. J is TRBJ2-5 and V is TRBV2, with 9 bases matching TRBD1. CDR3 length: 14 residues. Germline V gene sequence: CDR1 SNHLY, CDR2 FYNNEI. For the CDR3, the DNA is TGTACCAGCAGCAACAGGGGGCCGGGGGAGACCCAGTACTTC. Amino acid sequence: CTSSNRGPGETQYF.

With regard to this clone: One end of the junction fails to match germline, which may point to a read error. This sequence joins TRBV30 and TRBJ2-7, with TRBD1 as a possible D gene (7 bases). The V gene's germline CDR1 is GTSNPN and CDR2 SVGIG (reference sequence). This CDR3 is built from 11 residues. The CDR3: CAWRRDSSWGF. Written as DNA, the CDR3 is TGTGCCTGGAGGCGGGACAGCTCCTGGGGCTTC.

In its sample, this clone was seen a few times. V gene TRBV7-8 combines with J gene TRBJ1-1; D ambiguous. Trimming removed 2 bases from V and 2 bases from J, with 9 bases in between. Germline V gives CDR1 SGHVS, CDR2 FQNEAQ. The CDR3 spans 14 residues. CDR3 sequence (DNA): TGTGCCAGCAGCTTACAGGCCCTTAACACTGAAGCTTTCTTT. Translated: CASSLQALNTEAFF.

This chain uses TRBV29-1 with TRBJ2-1; TRBD1 matches 8 bases. From germline, CDR1 is SQVTM and CDR2 ANQGSEA. With 4 bases clipped from V and 9 bases from J, the junction kept 11 bases outside the gene matches. This CDR3 has 14 residues. This chain's CDR3 is CSVVKSQGASEQFF. CDR3 bases: TGCAGCGTTGTTAAGAGCCAGGGGGCGAGTGAGCAGTTCTTC.

The chain couples TRBV6-5 to TRBJ1-1; a weak D match, TRBD1 (5 bases). Germline loops: CDR1 MNHEY, CDR2 SVGAGI. The CDR3 has 11 amino acids. Trimming removed 10 bases at V and 5 bases at J, with 11 bases between. CDR3 amino acids: CATRQGTEAFF. The CDR3 coding sequence is TGTGCCACCCGGCAGGGAACTGAAGCTTTCTTT.

This sequence joins TRBV29-1 and TRBJ2-5, with TRBD1 identical over 7 bases. The CDR3 runs 13 residues. Germline values: CDR1 SQVTM, CDR2 ANQGSEA. With 7 bases clipped from V and 5 bases from J, the junction kept 10 bases outside the gene matches. As DNA, the CDR3 is TGCAGCGCCTGCCGGACAGGTGGGGAGACCCAGTACTTC. Residues: CSACRTGGETQYF.

This chain joins TRBV15 and TRBJ2-1; D remains unclear. Germline V CDR1 and CDR2: LNHNV, YYDKDF (reference sequence). The CDR3 runs to 13 residues. V lost 2 bases to trimming and J lost 9 bases, with 11 bases between them. CDR3 in DNA: TGTGCCACCAGCAGACCGTATTTAAGTGAGCAGTTCTTC. This gives the protein CATSRPYLSEQFF.

This chain connects TRBV5-4 to TRBJ2-5; 8 nucleotides line up with TRBD1. This CDR3 region has 13 residues. The trim removed 4 bases at V and 4 bases at J, leaving 3 bases unmatched. Germline V gene sequence: CDR1 SGHNT, CDR2 YYREEE (reference sequence). CDR3: CASSDRGGETQYF. The CDR3 coding sequence is TGTGCCAGCAGCGACAGGGGAGGAGAGACCCAGTACTTC.

The V call is TRBV5-1, the J call TRBJ2-2; D perhaps matches TRBD2 (5 bases). Trimming left V 5 bases short and J 5 bases short, with 16 bases between. The V gene's germline CDR1 is SGHRS and CDR2 YFSETQ. The CDR3 contains 15 residues. CDR3 in amino acids: CASSWAGSTTGELFF. CDR3 nucleotide sequence: TGCGCCAGCAGTTGGGCGGGCTCCACGACCGGGGAGCTGTTTTTT. The full variable domain, completed using reference TRBV5-1 and TRBJ2-2, is KAGVTQTPRYLIKTRGQQVTLSCSPISGHRSVSWYQQTPGQGLQFLFEYFSETQRNKGNFPGRFSGRQFSNSRSEMNVSTLELGDSALYLCASSWAGSTTGELFFGEGSRLTVL.

The CDR3 sequence: CASRGYSNQPQHF. The CDR3 region has the DNA TGTGCCAGCAGGGGGTATAGCAATCAGCCCCAGCATTTT. This chain joins TRBV2 and TRBJ1-5; D is uncertain. CDR3 length: 13 residues. V lost 6 bases and J lost 0, with 6 bases in between. Germline CDR1 reads SNHLY; CDR2 reads FYNNEI.

This clone was seen once. The chain recombines TRBV25-1 with TRBJ2-3, with TRBD2 matching over 9 bases. Per germline, CDR1 MGHDK and CDR2 SYGVNS. Trimming removed 1 base from V and 5 bases from J; junction bases left unmatched: 4. The CDR3 covers 15 residues. Here the CDR3 reads CASSESLAGEDTQYF. The CDR3 DNA reads TGTGCCAGCAGTGAATCATTAGCGGGGGAAGATACGCAGTATTTT. Based on the CDR3 plus reference TRBV25-1 and TRBJ2-3, the full variable domain is EADIYQTPRYLVIGTGKKITLECSQTMGHDKMYWYQQDPGMELHLIHYSYGVNSTEKGDLSSESTVSRIRTEHFPLTLESARPSHTSQYLCASSESLAGEDTQYFGPGTRLTVL.

The chain links TRBV7-2 to TRBJ2-7; 8 nucleotides agree with TRBD1. Germline V gene sequence: CDR1 SGHTA, CDR2 FQGNSA. V was pared by 5 bases and J by 0 bases, with 3 bases of the junction left unmatched. The CDR3 spans 14 residues. DNA for the CDR3: TGTGCCAGCAGCCGGGACAGGCCCTCCTACGAGCAGTACTTC. Translating gives CASSRDRPSYEQYF.

As concerns this clone: Other nucleotide sequences from this sample produce the same CDR3. The chain's CDR3 is CASSLGDEETQYF. The CDR3 bases are TGTGCCAGCAGCCTGGGAGATGAAGAGACCCAGTACTTC. J is TRBJ2-5 and V is TRBV5-4; the D gene is possibly TRBD2 (5 bases). CDR1 is SGHNT and CDR2 is YYREEE in the germline V gene (reference sequence). V lost 4 bases to trimming and J lost 3 bases, with 10 bases between them. This CDR3 is built from 13 residues.

In its sample, this clone was seen once. The chain combines TRBV29-1 with TRBJ2-2; D possibly corresponds to TRBD2 (6 bases). This CDR3 region has 18 residues. V was shortened by 1 base and J by 4 bases, with 22 bases between the two germline ends. Germline values: CDR1 SQVTM, CDR2 ANQGSEA. The CDR3 bases are TGCAGCGTTGAAGCCCCTAGGAGGGGAGCCCTCAGCACCGGGGAGCTGTTTTTT. Amino acid sequence: CSVEAPRRGALSTGELFF.

The CDR3 DNA reads as TGTGCCAGCAGCTGGGAGGGACAGGCCTATGGCTACACCTTC. Translating it yields CASSWEGQAYGYTF. The chain uses TRBV7-9 and TRBJ1-2; 8 positions match TRBD1. The CDR3 spans 14 residues. V dropped 4 bases and J dropped 4; count of bases not matched to a gene: 5. The germline CDR1 and CDR2 sequences are SEHNR and FQNEAQ (reference sequence). Together with reference TRBV7-9 and TRBJ1-2, the CDR3 gives the full variable domain: DTGVSQNPRHKITKRGQNVTFRCDPISEHNRLYWYRQTLGQGPEFLTYFQNEAQLEKSRLLSDRFSAERPKGSFSTLEIQRTEQGDSAMYLCASSWEGQAYGYTFGSGTRLTVV.

The chain links TRBV30 to TRBJ1-1, with unresolved D. Germline V gene lookup returns CDR1 GTSNPN and CDR2 SVGIG (reference sequence). This CDR3 is 12 amino acids long. V shed 2 bases and J shed 8 bases, with 12 bases lying between them. Here the CDR3 DNA reads TGTGCCTGGAGTAGGGAAGGGATCGAAGCTTTCTTT. Translating gives CAWSREGIEAFF.

The chain carries TRBV19 and TRBJ2-1; D might be TRBD1 or TRBD2, each matching 5 bases. The germline gives CDR1 LNHDA, CDR2 SQIVND (reference sequence). The V end was cut by 1 base, the J end by 3 bases, with 10 bases between. This CDR3 region has 15 residues. CDR3 sequence: CASSIGGTFYNEQFF. CDR3 DNA: TGTGCCAGTAGTATAGGGGGGACCTTCTACAATGAGCAGTTCTTC.

This chain uses TRBV6-1 with TRBJ2-5; the D gene is possibly TRBD2 (7 bases). Germline CDR1 reads MNHNS; CDR2 reads SASEGT. The CDR3 is 13 amino acids. V was cut by 7 bases and J by 5 bases, with 14 bases left in between. CDR3 loop: CASNPGGWETQYF. The CDR3 region has the DNA TGTGCCAGCAACCCGGGGGGCTGGGAGACCCAGTACTTC.

A word on this clone: The sample has other DNA sequences that encode this CDR3 too. The chain employs TRBV30 and TRBJ1-5; TRBD1 matches at 8 bases. Per germline, CDR1 GTSNPN and CDR2 SVGIG (reference sequence). V lost 3 bases, J lost 7 bases, and 5 bases stayed unmatched. The CDR3 length is 13 residues. The CDR3 loop is CAWSTGGGQPQHF. Here the CDR3 DNA reads TGTGCCTGGAGCACAGGGGGGGGGCAGCCCCAGCATTTT.

The rearrangement links TRBV4-1 to TRBJ1-1; 9 positions agree with TRBD1. CDR1 and CDR2 from the germline V gene are MGHRA and YSYEKL. The CDR3 runs to 16 residues. The junction had 5 bases not matched to a gene; V was cut back by 2 bases and J by 1 base. The CDR3 coding sequence is TGCGCCAGCAGCCAAACACCGGGACAGGGGAACACTGAAGCTTTCTTT. Its protein is CASSQTPGQGNTEAFF.

In its sample, this clone was seen once. This chain links TRBV29-1 with TRBJ2-3; D is perhaps TRBD1 (7 bases). Germline V gives CDR1 SQVTM, CDR2 ANQGSEA. The CDR3 covers 13 residues. Trimming removed 8 bases at V and 1 base at J, with 13 bases between. This chain's CDR3 is CSKTGEGTDTQYF. In DNA form, the CDR3 reads TGCAGCAAAACAGGGGAGGGCACAGATACGCAGTATTTT.

The rearrangement uses TRBV11-2 and TRBJ1-2, with D hard to call. Germline CDR1 reads SGHAT; CDR2 reads FQNNGV. The CDR3 loop spans 12 amino acids. The V and J ends lost 8 bases and 2 bases respectively, with 9 bases between them. The CDR3 nucleotides are TGTGCCAGCTCCTATAGGAACTATGGCTACACCTTC. Translating it yields CASSYRNYGYTF.

This clone was recorded a few times. The chain is built from TRBV7-9 and TRBJ2-5; D perhaps matches TRBD1 (5 bases). V lost 5 bases and J lost 2, with 21 bases in between. Germline-derived CDR1 and CDR2 are SEHNR and FQNEAQ (reference sequence). The CDR3 loop spans 17 amino acids. CDR3 amino acids: CASSLPVVAGLQETQYF. In nucleotides, the CDR3 is TGTGCCAGCAGCCTCCCCGTCGTGGCAGGGTTGCAAGAGACCCAGTACTTC.

The chain is built from TRBV30 and TRBJ2-1, with D possibly matching TRBD1 (6 bases). The CDR3 spans 15 residues. Trimming took 2 bases from V and 0 from J, leaving 11 bases between them. Germline V lookup: CDR1 GTSNPN, CDR2 SVGIG (reference sequence). The CDR3, as DNA: TGTGCCTGGAGTACGACAGGTAACTCCTACAATGAGCAGTTCTTC. Translating it yields CAWSTTGNSYNEQFF. The whole variable domain, filled in from reference TRBV30 and TRBJ2-1, reads SQTIHQWPATLVQPVGSPLSLECTVEGTSNPNLYWYRQAAGRGLQLLFYSVGIGQISSEVPQNLSASRPQDRQFILSSKKLLLSDSGFYLCAWSTTGNSYNEQFFGPGTRLTVL.

The V and J genes are TRBV7-2 and TRBJ2-2; possible D gene TRBD2, 5 bases. Trimming removed 6 bases from V and 0 bases from J, with 11 bases in between. Germline assignment: CDR1 SGHTA and CDR2 FQGNSA. This CDR3 is built from 15 residues. CDR3 protein: CASRRARANTGELFF. CDR3 coding DNA: TGTGCCAGCAGGCGGGCTAGAGCGAACACCGGGGAGCTGTTTTTT.

This rearrangement joins TRBV6-5 to TRBJ2-2, with D hard to call. This CDR3 comprises 14 residues. The V gene lost 4 bases and the J gene lost 1 base, with 7 bases spanning the gap. CDR1 and CDR2 (germline): MNHEY, SVGAGI. CDR3 loop: CASSSQMNTGELFF. CDR3 DNA sequence: TGTGCCAGCAGTTCTCAAATGAACACCGGGGAGCTGTTTTTT.

This clone has a handful of counts. The CDR3 reads CAWSVLGQGRMYEQYF. The CDR3 nucleotides are TGTGCCTGGAGTGTACTCGGGCAGGGGAGAATGTACGAGCAGTACTTC. The genes are TRBV30 and TRBJ2-7; maybe TRBD1 (6 bases). Trimming shortened V by 0 bases and J by 4 bases, and 19 bases separated the two germline ends. In germline, CDR1 is GTSNPN, CDR2 SVGIG (reference sequence). The CDR3 loop spans 16 amino acids.

The rearrangement joins TRBV11-2 to TRBJ2-1; 11 bases match TRBD2. V lost 2 bases and J lost 7; bases outside the gene matches: 4. This CDR3 is built from 15 residues. Germline assignment: CDR1 SGHAT and CDR2 FQNNGV. This chain's CDR3 is CASSLRLAGGNEQFF. CDR3 DNA sequence: TGTGCCAGCAGCTTACGGCTAGCGGGGGGAAATGAGCAGTTCTTC.

The chain is built from TRBV25-1 and TRBJ2-1, with D unresolved. This CDR3 region has 16 residues. Per the germline V gene, CDR1 is MGHDK and CDR2 is SYGVNS. Trimming cost V 3 bases and J 0 bases, with 12 bases left between them. CDR3 region: CASSDPTRASYNEQFF. In DNA form, the CDR3 reads TGTGCCAGCAGTGATCCGACCCGAGCCTCCTACAATGAGCAGTTCTTC.

The genes are TRBV6-5 and TRBJ1-2; 7 bases line up with TRBD1. V shed 6 bases and J 2 bases; nucleotides not matched to a gene: 9. CDR1 and CDR2 from the germline V gene are MNHEY and SVGAGI. The CDR3 totals 15 residues. In DNA, the CDR3 is TGTGCCAGCAGCCCTCTGGGACAGAGCAACTATGGCTACACCTTC. This encodes CASSPLGQSNYGYTF.

This clone was counted between two and nine times. The V gene is TRBV10-3, the J gene TRBJ2-5, with 8 bases lining up with TRBD1. Germline CDR1 and CDR2: ENHRY and SYGVKD. The CDR3 is made up of 15 amino acids. V shed 6 bases, J shed 1 base, and the junction held 7 bases outside the gene matches. CDR3 coding DNA: TGTGCCATCAGCCTGACAGGGGAGGCCCAAGAGACCCAGTACTTC. Translated, it gives CAISLTGEAQETQYF.